The 20 T cell receptor beta chains reported below all come from one sample, sequenced in a study of graft-versus-host responses after intestinal transplantation. No antigen has been identified for these receptors. TCRdb's copy holds only in-frame clones and misses some; the assay was immunoSEQ multiplex PCR. The sample shows roughly 97,000 clones, roughly 91% of them seen only once. The specimen was unstimulated CD4+ T cells sorted from spleen or lymph node cells, collected before transplant. These receptors originate from a human donor who was the organ donor for an intestinal transplant.

The gene calls are TRBV5-1 and TRBJ2-3; weak D call: TRBD2 (5 bases). The CDR3 loop spans 12 amino acids. The germline V gene has CDR1 SGHRS and CDR2 YFSETQ. V lost 2 bases, J lost 6 bases, and 7 bases lay in between. Here the CDR3 DNA reads TGCGCCAGCAGCTTAAGAGGGGATACGCAGTATTTT. Translating it yields CASSLRGDTQYF.

The chain carries TRBV5-1 and TRBJ1-2; 12 nucleotides align to TRBD1. The trim removed 4 bases at V and 8 bases at J, leaving 12 bases unmatched. CDR1 is SGHRS, CDR2 YFSETQ, per germline. This CDR3 spans 16 amino acids. The CDR3 spells CASSLGQGAREGGYTF. In nucleotides, the CDR3 is TGCGCCAGCAGCCTGGGACAGGGGGCTAGAGAAGGCGGCTACACCTTC.

CDR3 DNA: TGTGCCAGCAGCTTAGGGTTCCATTGGCAGGGCCATCAGCCCCAGCATTTT. Translating it yields CASSLGFHWQGHQPQHF. The chain links TRBV7-9 to TRBJ1-5; TRBD1 might be the D (5 bases). The length of the CDR3 is 17 residues. Germline CDR1 is SEHNR and CDR2 is FQNEAQ (reference sequence). The ends were cut back, 1 base at V and 5 bases at J, with 18 bases in the middle.

The rearrangement joins TRBV19 to TRBJ2-3; no clear D gene. V dropped 2 bases and J dropped 1 base, with 13 bases sitting between them. CDR3 length: 16 amino acids. Germline V gene lookup returns CDR1 LNHDA and CDR2 SQIVND (reference sequence). Here the CDR3 reads CASSISRLTRTDTQYF. The CDR3 coding sequence is TGTGCCAGTAGTATATCCAGACTTACGCGCACAGATACGCAGTATTTT.

This chain joins TRBV7-9 and TRBJ2-5; D not certain. The J call may be faulty, since TRBJ2-7 better matches the DNA end. This CDR3 is built from 12 residues. The germline CDR1 and CDR2 sequences are SEHNR and FQNEAQ (reference sequence). The chain's CDR3 is CASSLYTYEQYF. In DNA, the CDR3 is TGTGCCAGCAGCTTGTATACCTACGAGCAGTACTTC.

The rearrangement uses TRBV5-4 and TRBJ2-2; 10 nucleotides match TRBD1. Per the germline V gene, CDR1 is SGHNT and CDR2 is YYREEE (reference sequence). The trim removed 4 bases at V and 4 bases at J, leaving 7 bases unmatched. The CDR3 has 16 amino acids. The CDR3 sequence: CASSAPGQGTTGELFF. DNA for the CDR3: TGTGCCAGCAGCGCGCCGGGACAGGGGACCACCGGGGAGCTGTTTTTT.

The chain recombines TRBV11-2 with TRBJ1-5, with D tentatively TRBD1 (5 bases). Trimming removed 1 base from V and 6 bases from J, with 10 bases in between. The CDR3 runs to 14 residues. Germline CDR1 is SGHAT and CDR2 is FQNNGV. The DNA of the CDR3 is TGTGCCAGCAGCTTAGCAGGAGGGACTCAGCCCCAGCATTTT. It is translated as CASSLAGGTQPQHF.

The chain recombines TRBV5-8 with TRBJ2-7, with 7 bases identical to TRBD2. In germline, CDR1 is SGHTS, CDR2 YDEGEE. The CDR3 has 16 residues. V gave up 0 bases and J gave up 5 bases; unmatched junction bases: 11. This CDR3 is CASSLAPRGRVHEQYF. DNA of the CDR3: TGTGCCAGCAGCTTGGCCCCCCGGGGGAGGGTCCACGAGCAGTACTTC.

The chain carries TRBV4-3 and TRBJ2-3, with 9 bases identical to TRBD2. The ends lost 3 bases at V and 0 bases at J; junction bases unmatched: 1. Germline values: CDR1 LGHNA, CDR2 YSLEER. The CDR3 consists of 15 residues. The CDR3 spells CASSQRGGSTDTQYF. As DNA, the CDR3 is TGCGCCAGCAGCCAGCGGGGGGGCAGCACAGATACGCAGTATTTT.

The chain carries TRBV6-5 and TRBJ2-3, with 7 positions matching TRBD2. The CDR3 is 16 residues long. Unmatched junction bases numbered 10, after V lost 4 bases and J lost 3 bases. Per germline, CDR1 MNHEY and CDR2 SVGAGI. The CDR3 spells CASSSPGRGETDTQYF. The CDR3 DNA reads TGTGCCAGCAGTTCCCCGGGGAGGGGAGAAACAGATACGCAGTATTTT.

J is TRBJ1-6 and V is TRBV6-1; no clear D gene. From germline, CDR1 is MNHNS and CDR2 SASEGT. CDR3 size: 12 residues. Trimming took off 4 bases at V and 4 bases at J, with 2 bases between the two ends. CDR3 DNA: TGTGCCAGCAGTGTATATAATTCACCCCTCCACTTT. It codes for CASSVYNSPLHF.

This clone was found once. The rearrangement uses TRBV9 and TRBJ2-3; 7 positions agree with TRBD2. The CDR3 totals 18 residues. V lost 4 bases and J lost 2; bases outside the gene matches: 16. Germline V gives CDR1 SGDLS, CDR2 YYNGEE. The CDR3 nucleotides read TGTGCCAGCAGCCCACGTCAAGCTAGCGGTCCCCACACAGATACGCAGTATTTT. Its translation is CASSPRQASGPHTDTQYF.

The genes are TRBV6-1 and TRBJ2-7, with D perhaps TRBD2 (6 bases). V was pared by 5 bases and J by 1 base, with 12 bases between. This CDR3 comprises 14 residues. Germline CDR1 is MNHNS and CDR2 is SASEGT. The CDR3 bases are TGTGCCAGCAGTCCCCGGGACTCTTCCTACGAGCAGTACTTC. The encoded protein is CASSPRDSSYEQYF.

CDR3 sequence: CASSPGDRGHYGYTF. CDR3 in DNA: TGCGCCAGCAGCCCGGGCGACAGGGGACACTATGGCTACACCTTC. The genes are TRBV5-1 and TRBJ1-2, with 8 bases lining up with TRBD1. The trim removed 4 bases at V and 3 bases at J, leaving 8 bases unmatched. The CDR3 extends over 15 amino acids. Per germline, CDR1 SGHRS and CDR2 YFSETQ.

V and J are TRBV18 and TRBJ2-2; TRBD1 aligns across 9 bases. Germline V CDR1 and CDR2: KGHSH, LQKENI. The CDR3 extends over 14 amino acids. The trim removed 1 base at V and 6 bases at J, leaving 0 bases unmatched. The CDR3 loop reads CASSPRQGAGELFF. CDR3 DNA sequence: TGTGCCAGCTCACCACGACAGGGGGCCGGGGAGCTGTTTTTT.

The chain employs TRBV27 and TRBJ2-3; D might be TRBD1 (6 bases). The CDR3 contains 12 residues. Germline CDR1 and CDR2: MNHEY and SMNVEV (reference sequence). Trimming stripped 6 bases from V and 7 bases from J, with 11 bases between. The CDR3 bases are TGTGCCAGCAGCTTCAGGGGTTATACGCAGTATTTT. Protein: CASSFRGYTQYF.

Details on this clone: The junction differs from germline at one of its ends, possibly a read error. This sequence joins TRBV9 and TRBJ1-2; 9 bases line up with TRBD1. The length of the CDR3 is 15 residues. Germline V CDR1 and CDR2: SGDLS, YYNGEE. CDR3: CASSARGTGNSGYTF. For the CDR3, the DNA is TGTGCCAGCAGCGCCCGAGGGACAGGGAACTCTGGCTACACCTTC.

In the case of this clone: The sample contains more than one DNA sequence encoding this CDR3. The chain employs TRBV9 and TRBJ2-3; 9 bases line up with TRBD2. V was pared by 4 bases and J by 0 bases, with 3 bases of the junction left unmatched. Looked up from germline, CDR1 is SGDLS and CDR2 is YYNGEE. The CDR3 runs 15 residues. The CDR3 DNA is TGTGCCAGCAGCCCCCTAGCGGGGAGCACAGATACGCAGTATTTT. Amino acid sequence: CASSPLAGSTDTQYF.

The chain has TRBV5-1 and TRBJ2-7; 11 bases align to TRBD2. This CDR3 has 14 amino acids. Germline assignment: CDR1 SGHRS and CDR2 YFSETQ. Trimming at V came to 4 bases and at J to 3 bases, leaving 3 bases not matched to a gene. The CDR3 nucleotides read TGCGCCAGCAGCGTCGGACTAGCGGGCTACGAGCAGTACTTC. Encoded protein: CASSVGLAGYEQYF.

This CDR3 reads CASSSYRVNYGYTF. In DNA, the CDR3 is TGTGCCAGCAGCTCCTACAGGGTAAACTATGGCTACACCTTC. The rearrangement joins TRBV5-6 to TRBJ1-2; tentatively, D is TRBD1 (6 bases). Trimming removed 3 bases from V and 2 bases from J, with 11 bases in between. The CDR3 extends over 14 amino acids. CDR1 is SGHDT, CDR2 YYEEEE, per germline. Together with reference TRBV5-6 and TRBJ1-2, the CDR3 gives the full variable domain: DAGVTQSPTHLIKTRGQQVTLRCSPKSGHDTVSWYQQALGQGPQFIFQYYEEEERQRGNFPDRFSGHQFPNYSSELNVNALLLGDSALYLCASSSYRVNYGYTFGSGTRLTVV.